Following are 17 T cell receptor beta chains from one sample sequenced in a study of a mutant IDH1 vaccine in newly diagnosed glioma. Sequenced by immunoSEQ multiplex PCR; TCRdb stores in-frame clones only, minus some. The data show about 69,000 clones, around 90% seen once. Time point denoted: week 35, safety follow-up. Vaccinated patients received 300 ug of mutant IDH1 20-mer peptide per dose, with topical imiquimod. Their antigens remain unidentified. The sample here was PBMCs, taken from a glioma patient whose treatment included an IDH1 peptide vaccine. The receptors originated from a man aged 30 to 39 with glioma.

The chain carries TRBV6-5 and TRBJ1-2, with D uncertain. The germline CDR1 and CDR2 sequences are MNHEY and SVGAGI. With 6 bases removed from V and 4 bases from J, the gap between germline ends came to 6 bases. This CDR3 is built from 11 residues. The CDR3 protein is CASRGAYGYTF. As DNA, the CDR3 is TGTGCCAGCAGAGGCGCCTATGGCTACACCTTC.

J is TRBJ2-1 and V is TRBV4-2; 8 nucleotides match TRBD2. This CDR3 contains 16 residues. Losses at the gene ends were 1 base for V and 4 bases for J; bases not matched to a gene: 6. The germline V gene has CDR1 LGHNA and CDR2 YNFKEQ. CDR3 in DNA: TGTGCCAGCAGCCAAGGATGGACTAGCTCATACAATGAGCAGTTCTTC. This sequence encodes CASSQGWTSSYNEQFF.

This chain connects TRBV7-2 to TRBJ2-1; the D gene could be TRBD1 or TRBD2 (5 bases each). V was pared by 9 bases and J by 5 bases, with 14 bases between. The CDR3 is 13 amino acids. CDR1 is SGHTA and CDR2 is FQGNSA in the germline V gene. The CDR3 sequence is CARGSGTHNEQFF. DNA for the CDR3: TGTGCCAGAGGTTCCGGGACCCACAATGAGCAGTTCTTC.

The chain combines TRBV9 with TRBJ2-7; D possibly corresponds to TRBD2 (5 bases). The ends were cut back, 0 bases at V and 2 bases at J, with 9 bases in the middle. This CDR3 region has 14 residues. Germline CDR1 SGDLS, CDR2 YYNGEE. The CDR3 DNA sequence: TGTGCCAGCAGCGTAGGAGGGTTTCCCTACGAGCAGTACTTC. Protein product: CASSVGGFPYEQYF.

In its sample, this clone was seen a few times. The chain couples TRBV9 to TRBJ1-1; D remains unclear. Trimming took 0 bases from V and 7 from J, leaving 10 bases between them. The CDR3 totals 13 residues. Per the germline V gene, CDR1 is SGDLS and CDR2 is YYNGEE. DNA of the CDR3: TGTGCCAGCAGCGTAGGGGGTGGAGGTGAAGCTTTCTTT. This encodes CASSVGGGGEAFF.

This chain connects TRBV7-2 to TRBJ2-1; 8 bases line up with TRBD2. CDR1 and CDR2 (germline): SGHTA, FQGNSA. V lost 3 bases, J lost 0 bases, and 10 bases stayed unmatched. This CDR3 comprises 18 residues. This chain's CDR3 is CASSFDRIAGSSYNEQFF. The CDR3 DNA is TGTGCCAGCAGCTTCGATAGGATAGCGGGGAGCTCCTACAATGAGCAGTTCTTC.

V and J are TRBV4-1 and TRBJ1-2; D not certain. The V gene lost 0 bases and the J gene lost 8 bases, with 16 bases spanning the gap. The CDR3 is made up of 15 amino acids. Germline CDR1 reads MGHRA; CDR2 reads YSYEKL. The CDR3 protein is CASSQDHSPRYGYTF. For the CDR3, the DNA is TGCGCCAGCAGCCAAGACCATTCCCCCCGCTACGGCTACACCTTC.

This sequence joins TRBV7-8 and TRBJ2-1, with D perhaps TRBD1 (6 bases). Trimming pared 4 bases from V and 0 bases from J, leaving 16 bases between. The germline V gene encodes CDR1 SGHVS and CDR2 FQNEAQ. The CDR3 is made up of 17 amino acids. DNA for the CDR3: TGTGCCAGCAGCTCGATCAGGGGAAGTGGCTCCTACAATGAGCAGTTCTTC. Its translation: CASSSIRGSGSYNEQFF.

This clone was recorded only once. The chain couples TRBV5-4 to TRBJ2-7; D is possibly TRBD1 (6 bases). This CDR3 contains 15 residues. V gave up 0 bases and J gave up 2 bases, with 12 bases separating them. CDR1 and CDR2 (germline): SGHNT, YYREEE (reference sequence). The CDR3 nucleotides are TGTGCCAGCAGCTTGGTTGGGGGCGTCGCCTACGAGCAGTACTTC. This encodes CASSLVGGVAYEQYF. Filled out from reference TRBV5-4 and TRBJ2-7, the complete variable domain reads ETGVTQSPTHLIKTRGQQVTLRCSSQSGHNTVSWYQQALGQGPQFIFQYYREEENGRGNFPPRFSGLQFPNYSSELNVNALELDDSALYLCASSLVGGVAYEQYFGPGTRLTVT.

CDR3 region: CASSPGSTQETQYF. For the CDR3, the DNA is TGCGCCAGCAGTCCGGGGAGTACCCAAGAGACCCAGTACTTC. V is TRBV5-1 and J is TRBJ2-5; weak D call: TRBD2 (5 bases). Trimming removed 5 bases at V and 1 base at J, with 12 bases between. This CDR3 is built from 14 residues. Germline loops: CDR1 SGHRS, CDR2 YFSETQ.

V and J are TRBV28 and TRBJ2-5; TRBD2 might be the D (5 bases). Germline loops: CDR1 MDHEN, CDR2 SYDVKM. V shed 2 bases and J shed 7 bases, with 11 bases lying between them. The CDR3 totals 13 residues. CDR3 nucleotides: TGTGCCAGCAGTTTAGGCGGGCGAGGGACCCAGTACTTC. This codes for CASSLGGRGTQYF.

V is TRBV7-8 and J is TRBJ1-5; D is uncertain. Trimming removed 1 base at V and 4 bases at J, with 11 bases between. The germline CDR1 and CDR2 sequences are SGHVS and FQNEAQ. The CDR3 has 15 amino acids. DNA of the CDR3: TGTGCCAGCAGCTTAGGCGTCAGACCTAATCAGCCCCAGCATTTT. The encoded protein is CASSLGVRPNQPQHF. Filled out from reference TRBV7-8 and TRBJ1-5, the complete variable domain reads GAGVSQSPRYKVAKRGQDVALRCDPISGHVSLFWYQQALGQGPEFLTYFQNEAQLDKSGLPSDRFFAERPEGSVSTLKIQRTQQEDSAVYLCASSLGVRPNQPQHFGDGTRLSIL.

CDR3 in DNA: TGCGCCAGCAGCTTAAACGCCGGGGCCCTCGAGCAGTACTTC. This sequence encodes CASSLNAGALEQYF. The chain is built from TRBV5-1 and TRBJ2-7; D could derive from TRBD1 or TRBD2 (5 bases each). CDR3 size: 14 residues. V was cut by 2 bases and J by 6 bases, with 15 bases left in between. The germline CDR1 and CDR2 sequences are SGHRS and YFSETQ.

The rearrangement joins TRBV6-1 to TRBJ2-7; 7 bases fit TRBD1. CDR3 size: 15 residues. The ends lost 3 bases at V and 0 bases at J; junction bases unmatched: 5. CDR1 and CDR2 from the germline V gene are MNHNS and SASEGT. For the CDR3, the DNA is TGTGCCAGCAGTGAGTGGCAGGGGGACTCCTACGAGCAGTACTTC. Amino acids: CASSEWQGDSYEQYF.

The rearrangement links TRBV30 to TRBJ1-3; 7 nucleotides align to TRBD1. V lost 6 bases to trimming and J lost 0 bases; unmatched junction nucleotides: 5. CDR3 length: 14 residues. Germline V lookup: CDR1 GTSNPN, CDR2 SVGIG (reference sequence). The CDR3 loop reads CACPGTASGNTIYF. The CDR3 DNA follows: TGTGCCTGTCCCGGGACAGCCTCTGGAAACACCATATATTTT.

The CDR3 reads CASSRSGALSYEQYF. The CDR3 DNA reads TGTGCCAGCAGTCGGTCGGGGGCGTTAAGCTACGAGCAGTACTTC. The chain joins TRBV28 to TRBJ2-7; tentatively, D is TRBD1 or TRBD2 (6 bases each). The CDR3 consists of 15 residues. V shed 5 bases and J shed 3 bases, with 17 bases lying between them. Germline V gives CDR1 MDHEN, CDR2 SYDVKM.

The chain is built from TRBV2 and TRBJ2-2; TRBD2 agrees at 10 bases. Per germline, CDR1 SNHLY and CDR2 FYNNEI. Trimming removed 5 bases from V and 3 bases from J; junction bases left unmatched: 9. The length of the CDR3 is 17 residues. The chain's CDR3 is CASSLAGVAGYTGELFF. The CDR3, as DNA: TGTGCCAGCAGTCTAGCGGGGGTGGCCGGGTACACCGGGGAGCTGTTTTTT. The full variable domain, rest sourced from reference TRBV2 and TRBJ2-2, is EPEVTQTPSHQVTQMGQEVILRCVPISNHLYFYWYRQILGQKVEFLVSFYNNEISEKSEIFDDQFSVERPDGSNFTLKIRSTKLEDSAMYFCASSLAGVAGYTGELFFGEGSRLTVL.